This T cell receptor beta chain was obtained from a study of beta chain features in type 1 diabetes. Overall study results and limits: Amplification by PCR could prefer shorter templates, with the same effect in patients and controls.

This clone has more than one count but fewer than ten. Its antigen is currently unknown. Germline CDR1 and CDR2: GTSNPN and SVGIG (reference sequence). The CDR3 is 13 residues long. The junction had 4 bases not matched to a gene; V was cut back by 4 bases and J by 4 bases. Expressed TCRB transcripts were sequenced after all isolated RNA was converted to cDNA. The method was immunoSEQ multiplex PCR; TCRdb's version includes in-frame clones alone and lacks a portion of them. The data contain around 500,000 clones, approximately 30% of them singletons. Sequencing was carried out using naive CD4+ T cells from blood. The sequence was collected from a man younger than 30 in good health. The gene calls are TRBV30 and TRBJ1-2; 9 positions agree with TRBD1. CDR3 loop: CAWNLDRGYGYTF. In DNA form, the CDR3 reads TGTGCCTGGAACCTGGACAGGGGCTATGGCTACACCTTC.